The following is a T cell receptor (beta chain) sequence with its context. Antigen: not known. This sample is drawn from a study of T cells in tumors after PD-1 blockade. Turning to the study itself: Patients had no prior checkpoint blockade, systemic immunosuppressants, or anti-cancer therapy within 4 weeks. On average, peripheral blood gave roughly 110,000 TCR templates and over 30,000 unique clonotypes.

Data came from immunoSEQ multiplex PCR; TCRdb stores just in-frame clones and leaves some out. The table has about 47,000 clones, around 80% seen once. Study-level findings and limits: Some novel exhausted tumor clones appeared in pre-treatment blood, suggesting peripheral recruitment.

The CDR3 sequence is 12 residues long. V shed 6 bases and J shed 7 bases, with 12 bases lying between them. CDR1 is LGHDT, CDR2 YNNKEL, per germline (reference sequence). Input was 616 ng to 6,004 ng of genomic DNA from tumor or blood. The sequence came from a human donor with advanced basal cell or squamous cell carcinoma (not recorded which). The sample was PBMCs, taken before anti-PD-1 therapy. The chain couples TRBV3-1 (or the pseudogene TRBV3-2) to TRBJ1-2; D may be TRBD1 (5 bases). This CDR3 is CASSLGVSGYTF. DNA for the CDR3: TGTGCCAGCAGTCTGGGGGTCTCTGGCTACACCTTC.